The next 12 T cell receptor beta chains were all read from a single sample in a study of early T cells in non-severe SARS-CoV-2 infection. MiXCR, applied by TCRdb to the 5' RACE reads, yields one record per CDR3 protein. The sample contains tens of thousands of distinct CDR3 sequences, roughly 5.7% of which appear only once. The source material was whole blood. These receptors came from an adult who was a healthcare worker with PCR-confirmed SARS-CoV-2 infection or an uninfected control (not recorded which).

This clonotype came up many times. J is TRBJ1-2 and V is TRBV3-1, with 9 bases matching TRBD1. Germline-derived CDR1 and CDR2 are LGHDT and YNNKEL (reference sequence). V was clipped by 1 base and J by 2 bases; unmatched bases: 8. The CDR3 covers 17 residues. CDR3 region: CASSQGLGGTGNYGYTF. The CDR3 region has the DNA TGTGCCAGCAGCCAAGGTTTGGGCGGGACAGGGAACTATGGCTACACCTTC.

The table lists this clonotype with a few counts. J is TRBJ2-7 and V is TRBV30; D perhaps matches TRBD1 (6 bases). The CDR3 sequence is 12 residues long. CDR1 and CDR2 from the germline V gene are GTSNPN and SVGIG (reference sequence). Trimming removed 8 bases from V and 3 bases from J, with 14 bases in between. This CDR3 reads CAGRTEVYEQYF. DNA of the CDR3: TGTGCCGGAAGGACAGAAGTCTACGAGCAGTACTTC.

This clonotype appeared many times. The chain has TRBV2 and TRBJ2-3; 7 bases fit TRBD1. The CDR3 spans 14 residues. Germline V gene sequence: CDR1 SNHLY, CDR2 FYNNEI. V trimming: 3 bases; J trimming: 0 bases; junction bases outside the gene matches: 0. CDR3 residues: CASSEGQSTDTQYF. DNA for the CDR3: TGTGCCAGCAGTGAGGGACAGAGCACAGATACGCAGTATTTT.

This chain uses TRBV28 with TRBJ2-7; D call uncertain. There are 14 residues in the CDR3. Germline V gives CDR1 MDHEN, CDR2 SYDVKM. The V end was cut by 4 bases, the J end by 4 bases, with 14 bases between. CDR3 in DNA: TGTGCCAGCAGTTCTCCCGACAAAGCATACGAGCAGTACTTC. Protein: CASSSPDKAYEQYF. Full variable domain (missing parts from reference TRBV28 and TRBJ2-7): DVKVTQSSRYLVKRTGEKVFLECVQDMDHENMFWYRQDPGLGLRLIYFSYDVKMKEKGDIPEGYSVSREKKERFSLILESASTNQTSMYLCASSSPDKAYEQYFGPGTRLTVT.

At least ten counts were recorded for this clonotype. The V gene is TRBV20-1, the J gene TRBJ1-1; D is ambiguous. Germline CDR1 DFQATT, CDR2 SNEGSKA (reference sequence). The CDR3 is 13 residues long. V gave up 3 bases and J gave up 1 base, with 9 bases separating them. CDR3 protein: CSASYTSNTEAFF. The CDR3, as DNA: TGCAGTGCTAGTTACACATCGAACACTGAAGCTTTCTTT.

This clonotype was seen only a few times. The rearrangement joins TRBV6-5 to TRBJ2-2; TRBD2 aligns across 8 bases. CDR1 and CDR2 (germline): MNHEY, SVGAGI. Germline trimming cut 9 bases from V and 9 bases from J; bases unmatched to any gene: 9. The CDR3 covers 13 residues. CDR3 coding DNA: TGTGCCAGTCAGGGGCGGGAGGTGTGGGAGCTGTTTTTT. This codes for CASQGREVWELFF.

This clonotype was recorded many times. This rearrangement joins TRBV28 to TRBJ2-1; 14 nucleotides align to TRBD2. The CDR3 runs to 14 residues. Germline lookup yields CDR1 MDHEN and CDR2 SYDVKM. V lost 5 bases, J lost 15 bases, and 9 bases stayed unmatched. CDR3 loop: CASSPTRLAGGLFF. CDR3 DNA sequence: TGTGCCAGCAGTCCTACCAGACTAGCGGGAGGGCTGTTCTTC.

There are many counts of this clonotype. The chain joins TRBV7-8 to TRBJ2-3; D uncertain. Germline V lookup: CDR1 SGHVS, CDR2 FQNEAQ. The CDR3 extends over 13 amino acids. V lost 5 bases and J 1 base, leaving 7 bases between the germline ends. DNA of the CDR3: TGTGCCAGCAGCCCCCGCCGCACAGATACGCAGTATTTT. Protein sequence: CASSPRRTDTQYF.

Worth noting for this clonotype: One junction end does not reproduce the germline sequence, and a read error may be involved. The chain joins TRBV11-2 to TRBJ2-2; 9 bases align to TRBD2. Germline assignment: CDR1 SGHAT and CDR2 FQNNGV. This CDR3 has 16 residues. The CDR3 DNA reads as TGTGCCAGCAGCTTCTCTATGGCGGGGGGGTCCGGAGAGCTGTTTTTT. It yields the protein CASSFSMAGGSGELFF.

At least ten counts were recorded for this clonotype. The genes are TRBV3-1 and TRBJ2-7, with D perhaps TRBD2 (5 bases). V was shortened by 4 bases and J by 4 bases, with 14 bases between the two germline ends. This CDR3 is 14 amino acids long. Germline values: CDR1 LGHDT, CDR2 YNNKEL (reference sequence). In DNA, the CDR3 is TGTGCCAGCAGCCTAGCGAGCTCCCGGTACGAGCAGTACTTC. The encoded protein is CASSLASSRYEQYF.

This clonotype was detected a few times. The chain recombines TRBV11-2 with TRBJ2-1; 14 bases fit TRBD2. In germline, CDR1 is SGHAT, CDR2 FQNNGV. V shed 1 base and J 10 bases; nucleotides not matched to a gene: 6. The CDR3 contains 16 residues. CDR3 sequence (DNA): TGTGCCAGCAGCTTAGGACCGGGACTAGCGGGAGAAGAGCAGTTCTTC. It codes for CASSLGPGLAGEEQFF.

Only a few counts were recorded for this clonotype. The chain has TRBV6-6 and TRBJ2-1, with 9 bases identical to TRBD1. This CDR3 comprises 15 residues. The junction had 7 bases not matched to a gene; V was cut back by 6 bases and J by 4 bases. CDR1 is MNHNY, CDR2 SVGAGI, per germline (reference sequence). CDR3: CASSRDRAGYNEQFF. CDR3 nucleotide sequence: TGTGCCAGCAGCCGGGACAGGGCTGGTTACAATGAGCAGTTCTTC.